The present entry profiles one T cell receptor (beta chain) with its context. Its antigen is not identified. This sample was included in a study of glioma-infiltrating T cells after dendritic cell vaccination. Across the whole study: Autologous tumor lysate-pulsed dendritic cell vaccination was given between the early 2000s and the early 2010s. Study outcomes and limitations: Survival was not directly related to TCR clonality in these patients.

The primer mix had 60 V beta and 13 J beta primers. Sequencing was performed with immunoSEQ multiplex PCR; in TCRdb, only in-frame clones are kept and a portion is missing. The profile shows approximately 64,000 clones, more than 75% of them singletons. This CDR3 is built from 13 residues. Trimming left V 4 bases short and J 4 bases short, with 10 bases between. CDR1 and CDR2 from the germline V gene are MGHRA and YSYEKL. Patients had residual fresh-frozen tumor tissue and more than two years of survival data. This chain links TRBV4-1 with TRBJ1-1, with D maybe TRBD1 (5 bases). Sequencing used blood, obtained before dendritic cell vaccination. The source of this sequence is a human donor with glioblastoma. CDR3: CASSRGHFTEAFF. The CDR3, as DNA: TGCGCCAGCAGCCGAGGACACTTCACTGAAGCTTTCTTT.